Below are 10 T cell receptor beta chains sequenced from a single sample in a study of shared clonotypes between healthy human individuals. Assay: immunoSEQ multiplex PCR; the TCRdb copy retains only in-frame clones and omits some. The table lists roughly 480,000 clones, 65% to 80% of them singletons. Sequencing input: PBMCs. All receptors derive from a woman aged 40-49 years in good health. Some clones in this sample may be carry-over from other donors' samples.

This clone was detected only once. This sequence joins TRBV18 and TRBJ1-1; D gene unclear. CDR1 KGHSH and CDR2 LQKENI come from the germline V gene. V was cut by 5 bases and J by 1 base, with 8 bases left in between. The CDR3 covers 13 residues. The CDR3 DNA sequence: TGTGCCAGCTCATCGACGCAGAACACTGAAGCTTTCTTT. It translates to CASSSTQNTEAFF.

V and J are TRBV29-1 and TRBJ2-7; D is perhaps TRBD1 or TRBD2 (5 bases each). This CDR3 is built from 14 residues. CDR1 SQVTM and CDR2 ANQGSEA come from the germline V gene. With 6 bases removed from V and 2 bases from J, the gap between germline ends came to 17 bases. The CDR3 here is CSVGVGTGAYEQYF. CDR3 nucleotides: TGCAGCGTGGGGGTGGGGACCGGGGCCTACGAGCAGTACTTC.

The chain combines TRBV18 with TRBJ2-3; the D is unclear. Between the trimmed V and J ends, which lost 2 bases and 5 bases, there was a span of 8 bases. CDR3 length: 13 amino acids. Germline V gene data show CDR1 as KGHSH and CDR2 as LQKENI. This CDR3 is CASSPNSGDTQYF. As DNA, the CDR3 is TGTGCCAGCTCACCAAACTCAGGAGATACGCAGTATTTT.

The chain has TRBV7-2 and TRBJ2-1; TRBD2 might be the D (6 bases). Germline values: CDR1 SGHTA, CDR2 FQGNSA. This CDR3 spans 13 amino acids. The V end was cut by 8 bases, the J end by 0 bases, with 8 bases between. For the CDR3, the DNA is TGTGCCAGCGGGAGGAGCTCCTACAATGAGCAGTTCTTC. Its translation: CASGRSSYNEQFF.

The chain combines TRBV5-1 with TRBJ1-2, with 8 bases that match TRBD1. Looked up from germline, CDR1 is SGHRS and CDR2 is YFSETQ. J gave up 7 bases and V 4 bases, and 12 bases lay outside the gene matches. This CDR3 comprises 15 residues. CDR3 sequence: CASSHYRGVPGGYTF. CDR3 nucleotide sequence: TGCGCCAGCAGCCACTACAGGGGGGTGCCCGGTGGCTACACCTTC.

The gene calls are TRBV28 and TRBJ2-3; no reliable D call. CDR3 length equals 13 residues. The V and J ends lost 6 bases and 1 base respectively, with 8 bases between them. The germline gives CDR1 MDHEN, CDR2 SYDVKM. The CDR3 loop is CASRLSGTDTQYF. CDR3 DNA sequence: TGTGCCAGCAGACTATCCGGCACAGATACGCAGTATTTT.

J is TRBJ2-2 and V is TRBV5-1; D could derive from TRBD1 or TRBD2 (5 bases each). CDR1 is SGHRS, CDR2 YFSETQ, per germline. V was trimmed by 4 bases and J by 7 bases, leaving 17 bases between them. This CDR3 has 15 residues. The CDR3 DNA reads TGCGCCAGCAGCCTCTACCGACAGAGCGGCGGGGAGCTGTTTTTT. Its translation: CASSLYRQSGGELFF.

The chain has TRBV30 and TRBJ2-7, with TRBD2 identical over 7 bases. The CDR3 totals 12 residues. The germline gives CDR1 GTSNPN, CDR2 SVGIG (reference sequence). V shed 4 bases, J shed 2 bases, and the junction held 2 bases outside the gene matches. In nucleotides, the CDR3 is TGTGCCTGGACTAGCGGTCCCTACGAGCAGTACTTC. Translation: CAWTSGPYEQYF.

About this clone: A much larger clonotype is one base distant, so this may be a read error. Distinct nucleotide sequences in the sample also encode this CDR3. The V call is TRBV19, the J call TRBJ2-7, with 8 nucleotides matching TRBD2. CDR3 length: 15 residues. Germline loops: CDR1 LNHDA, CDR2 SQIVND (reference sequence). CDR3 DNA sequence: TGCGCCAGTAGGTCGGGGGGGCTGAAATCATACGAGCAGTACTTC. Its protein product is CASRSGGLKSYEQYF.

J is TRBJ2-7 and V is TRBV19; 12 bases align to TRBD2. V shed 4 bases and J 3 bases; nucleotides not matched to a gene: 7. The CDR3 is 16 amino acids. Germline loops: CDR1 LNHDA, CDR2 SQIVND (reference sequence). The CDR3 loop reads CASSTTWTSGIYEQYF. The DNA of the CDR3 is TGTGCCAGTAGTACTACCTGGACTAGCGGGATCTACGAGCAGTACTTC.